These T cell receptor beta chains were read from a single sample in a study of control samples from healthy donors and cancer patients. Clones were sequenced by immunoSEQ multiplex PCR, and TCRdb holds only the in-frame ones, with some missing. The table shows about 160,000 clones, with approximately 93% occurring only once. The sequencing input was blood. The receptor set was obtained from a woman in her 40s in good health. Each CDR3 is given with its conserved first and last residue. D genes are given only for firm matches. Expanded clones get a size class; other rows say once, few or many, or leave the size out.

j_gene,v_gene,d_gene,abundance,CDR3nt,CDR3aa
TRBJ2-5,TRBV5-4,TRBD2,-,TGTGCCAGCAGCTTGGCCCCTAGCGGGACCGCGGAAGAGACCCAGTACTTC,CASSLAPSGTAEETQYF
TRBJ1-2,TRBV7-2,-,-,TGTGCCAGCAGCTTAGGTTTGGGCGGAGGATTCTATGGCTACACCTTC,CASSLGLGGGFYGYTF
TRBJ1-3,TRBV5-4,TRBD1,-,TGTGCCAGCAGCTCGGGACAGGGGTCCTCTGGAAACACCATATATTTT,CASSSGQGSSGNTIYF
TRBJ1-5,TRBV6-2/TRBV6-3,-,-,TGTGCCAGCAGTTACCAGGGTGTTAAGGGTCAGCCCCAGCATTTT,CASSYQGVKGQPQHF
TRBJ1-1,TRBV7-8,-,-,TGTGCCAGCAGCGTAGACAGGCTGCCAAACACTGAAGCTTTCTTT,CASSVDRLPNTEAFF
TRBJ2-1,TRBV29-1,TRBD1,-,TGCAGCGTTCGACAGGGCCTTAATGAGCAGTTCTTC,CSVRQGLNEQFF
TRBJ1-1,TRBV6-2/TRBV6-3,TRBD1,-,TGTGCCAGCAGCAGCTATACGGGACAGCTAAACACTGAAGCTTTCTTT,CASSSYTGQLNTEAFF
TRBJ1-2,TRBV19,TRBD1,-,TGTGCCAGTAAAAGCGGACAGGGTAATTATGGCTACACCTTC,CASKSGQGNYGYTF
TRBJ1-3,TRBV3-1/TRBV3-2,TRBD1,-,TGTGCCAGCAGCCAAGATCTGACAGGGTCTGGAAACACCATATATTTT,CASSQDLTGSGNTIYF
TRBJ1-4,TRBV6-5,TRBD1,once,TGTGCCAGCAGCGTACAGGGGGTGGGGGAAAAACTGTTTTTT,CASSVQGVGEKLFF
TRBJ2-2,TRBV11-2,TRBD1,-,TGTGCCAGCAGCCAACCCCGACAGGGGGCGAACACCGGGGAGCTGTTTTTT,CASSQPRQGANTGELFF
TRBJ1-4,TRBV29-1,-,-,TGCAGCGTTTCTCGACGGACAACTAATGAAAAACTGTTTTTT,CSVSRRTTNEKLFF
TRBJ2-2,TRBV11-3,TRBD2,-,TGTGCCAGCAGCTTTTCTTGGGGGGGAGAGAACACCGGGGAGCTGTTTTTT,CASSFSWGGENTGELFF
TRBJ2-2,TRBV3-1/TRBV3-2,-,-,TGTGCCAGCAACATTAACAGGGTCTCCGGGGAGCTGTTTTTT,CASNINRVSGELFF
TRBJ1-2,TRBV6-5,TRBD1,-,TGTGCCAGCACCATCGGCGCAGGGGGAGTCTATGGCTACACCTTC,CASTIGAGGVYGYTF
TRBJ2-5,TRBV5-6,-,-,TGTGCCAGCAGGGCCTATGGGCGGCTACACCAAGAGACCCAGTACTTC,CASRAYGRLHQETQYF
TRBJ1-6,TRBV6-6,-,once,TGTGCCAGCGAGAGGGAGAGATATAATTCACCCCTCCACTTT,CASERERYNSPLHF
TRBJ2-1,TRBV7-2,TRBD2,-,TGTGCCAGCAGCTTAGGGGGCGGGGGCAATGAGCAGTTCTTC,CASSLGGGGNEQFF
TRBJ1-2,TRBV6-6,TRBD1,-,TGTGCCAGCAGTTCCCCGGACAGGGTTCGCTACACCTTC,CASSSPDRVRYTF
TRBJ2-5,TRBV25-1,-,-,TGTGCCAGCAGTGAAGTCGGACTACAAGAGACCCAGTACTTC,CASSEVGLQETQYF
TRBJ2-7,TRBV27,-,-,TGTGCCAGCAGTTTATTGCGGGACCGATCCTACGAGCAGTACTTC,CASSLLRDRSYEQYF
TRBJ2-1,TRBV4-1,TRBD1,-,TGCGCCAGCAGCCCCGGACAGGGGGTGTCCCATGCGCAGTTCTTC,CASSPGQGVSHAQFF
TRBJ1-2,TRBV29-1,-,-,TGCAGCGTTGATTCAGGGTTGTATGGCTACACCTTC,CSVDSGLYGYTF
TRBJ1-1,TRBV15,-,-,TGTGCCACCAGCAGAGATCTTGGGGGCGGAACTGAAGCTTTCTTT,CATSRDLGGGTEAFF
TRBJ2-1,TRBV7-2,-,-,TGTGCCAGCAGCTTCATAGCGCAGAGCTCCTACAATGAGCAGTTCTTC,CASSFIAQSSYNEQFF
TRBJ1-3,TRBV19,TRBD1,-,TGTGCCAGTAGAAGGGACAGGAGCTCTGGAAACACCATATATTTT,CASRRDRSSGNTIYF
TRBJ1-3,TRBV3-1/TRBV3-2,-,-,TGTGCCAGCAGCCAAGATCAGGTCTCTGGAAACACCATATATTTT,CASSQDQVSGNTIYF
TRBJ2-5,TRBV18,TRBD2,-,TGTGCCAGCTCACCGCCGGGGACTAGCCGAGAGACCCAGTACTTC,CASSPPGTSRETQYF
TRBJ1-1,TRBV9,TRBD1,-,TGTGCCAGCAGCATACAGGGGGCGAACACTGAAGCTTTCTTT,CASSIQGANTEAFF
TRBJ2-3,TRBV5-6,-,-,TGTGCCAGCAGCCAAACAGGGTTCCCAGATACGCAGTATTTT,CASSQTGFPDTQYF
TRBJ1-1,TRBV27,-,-,TGTGCCAGCAGTTTATACAGGTCTCTGAACACTGAAGCTTTCTTT,CASSLYRSLNTEAFF
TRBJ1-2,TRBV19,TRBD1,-,TGTGCCAGTAGTACCCGGGACAGTGGTATAGGCTACACCTTC,CASSTRDSGIGYTF
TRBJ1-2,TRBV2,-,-,TGTGCCAGCAGTGACAGGGGCCAAAGAAACTATGGCTACACCTTC,CASSDRGQRNYGYTF
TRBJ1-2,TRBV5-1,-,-,TGCGCCAGCAGCTCTACTGTCGACGTAACGGGTGTGCGGAGTGGCTACACCTTC,CASSSTVDVTGVRSGYTF
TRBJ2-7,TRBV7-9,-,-,TGTGCCAGCAGCTTAGGCGCCGCAGCCTACGAGCAGTACTTC,CASSLGAAAYEQYF
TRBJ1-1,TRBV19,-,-,TGTGCCGCACGGGGACACGCGACTGAAGCTTTCTTT,CAARGHATEAFF